The T cell receptor beta chain described here comes from a study of blood T cell repertoires in COVID-19. Only in-frame clones appear in the TCRdb table, and some are missing; sequencing was by immunoSEQ multiplex PCR. Found here are around 290,000 clones, 90% of them singletons; the top ten hold 0.95% to 1.3%. V was clipped by 5 bases and J by 2 bases, with 15 bases between them. Germline CDR1 SEHNR, CDR2 FQNEAQ (reference sequence). CDR3 length: 15 residues. The sequence derives from a woman in her twenties or thirties who had recovered from COVID-19. Sequenced input: PBMCs or T cells enriched from blood (not recorded which). The rearrangement joins TRBV7-9 to TRBJ1-1; D not resolved. The CDR3 DNA sequence: TGTGCCAGCAGCACGCGGACTGAGTTCAACACTGAAGCTTTCTTT. Translation: CASSTRTEFNTEAFF.